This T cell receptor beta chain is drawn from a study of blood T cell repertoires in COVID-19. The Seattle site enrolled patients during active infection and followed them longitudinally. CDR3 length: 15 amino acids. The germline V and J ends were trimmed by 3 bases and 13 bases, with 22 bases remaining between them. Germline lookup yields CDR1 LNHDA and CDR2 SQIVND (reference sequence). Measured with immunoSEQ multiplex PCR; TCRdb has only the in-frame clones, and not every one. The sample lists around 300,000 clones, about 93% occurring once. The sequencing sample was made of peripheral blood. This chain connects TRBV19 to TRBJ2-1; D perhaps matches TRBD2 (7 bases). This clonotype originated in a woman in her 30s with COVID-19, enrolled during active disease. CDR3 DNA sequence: TGTGCCAGTAGTATCACTTCCCGGGGGAGGGGGATACAGTTCTTC. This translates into CASSITSRGRGIQFF.